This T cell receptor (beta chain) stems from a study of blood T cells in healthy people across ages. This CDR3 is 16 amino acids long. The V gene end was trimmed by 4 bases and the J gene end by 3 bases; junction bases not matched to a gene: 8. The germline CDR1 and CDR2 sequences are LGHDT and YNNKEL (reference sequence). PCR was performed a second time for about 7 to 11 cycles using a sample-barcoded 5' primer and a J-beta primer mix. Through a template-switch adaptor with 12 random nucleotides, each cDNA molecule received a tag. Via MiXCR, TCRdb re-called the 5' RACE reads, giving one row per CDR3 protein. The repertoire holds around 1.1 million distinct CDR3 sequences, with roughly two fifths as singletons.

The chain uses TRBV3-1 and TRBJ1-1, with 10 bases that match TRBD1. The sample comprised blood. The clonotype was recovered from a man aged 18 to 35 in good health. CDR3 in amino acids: CASSPRDRGDYTEAFF. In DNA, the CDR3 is TGTGCCAGCAGCCCCCGGGACAGGGGTGACTACACTGAAGCTTTCTTT.